The sequence of this T cell receptor (beta chain) was determined in a study of Ad26.COV2.S vaccination and SARS-CoV-2 variants. The treatment denotes: roughly 19 received Ad26.COV2.S at low or high dose, single or two shots; about 5 received placebo; per-sample allocation not given. On day 63 after the first injection, vaccine and placebo recipients gave samples. In Boston, an adult donor aged 18-55 years took part. The CDR3 contains 14 residues. Germline trimming cut 6 bases from V and 2 bases from J; bases unmatched to any gene: 6. The germline gives CDR1 SGHNT, CDR2 YYREEE (reference sequence). Repertoires were generated with immunoSEQ multiplex PCR, while TCRdb's copy carries only in-frame clones and drops some. The sample lists over 400,000 clones, 80% to 95% occurring once. Notes on this clone: As yet, its antigen is unknown.

Study conclusions and caveats: It was reported that spike-specific CD8+ and CD4+ T cell responses were substantially broad after vaccination. There was a possibility that the TCR breadth and depth analyses underestimated total T cell responses.

The V gene is TRBV5-4, the J gene TRBJ2-7; the match to TRBD1 covers 9 bases. The sample here was peripheral blood, taken in a trial of Ad26.COV2.S vaccine versus placebo. The TCR comes from a person between 18 and 65 years old who received the Ad26.COV2.S COVID-19 vaccine or a placebo. CDR3 nucleotides: TGTGCCAGCAACGGAGACAGGGGGACCTACGAGCAGTACTTC. Translation: CASNGDRGTYEQYF.